One and the same sample provided the 3 T cell receptor beta chains below, sequenced in a study of T cell clonotyping in hematopoietic cell transplantation. Specified time point: recipient sample about 28 days before transplant, after cytoreduction. Repertoires were generated with immunoSEQ multiplex PCR, while TCRdb's copy carries only in-frame clones and drops some. The data show tens of thousands of clones, around 85% seen once. Sequences were derived from peripheral blood mononuclear cells, sampled before stem cell transplant. Receptors originate from a man aged 55 to 70 with acute myeloid leukemia. Some clones in this sample may be carry-over from other donors' samples.

The chain links TRBV30 to TRBJ2-3; D remains ambiguous. This CDR3 contains 13 residues. V was cut by 5 bases and J by 5 bases, with 14 bases left in between. Germline V gene lookup returns CDR1 GTSNPN and CDR2 SVGIG (reference sequence). CDR3 nucleotides: TGTGCCTGGGCCCAAAGGGCCAGAGATACGCAGTATTTT. Its translation: CAWAQRARDTQYF.

The rearrangement joins TRBV6-6 to TRBJ2-5, with D possibly matching TRBD1 (6 bases). From germline, CDR1 is MNHNY and CDR2 SVGAGI (reference sequence). V shed 7 bases and J shed 0 bases, with 12 bases lying between them. The CDR3 is 14 amino acids. CDR3 amino acids: CASKQTGYQETQYF. The CDR3, as DNA: TGTGCCAGCAAGCAAACAGGGTACCAAGAGACCCAGTACTTC.

The chain is built from TRBV9 and TRBJ2-5; the match to TRBD2 covers 14 bases. There are 15 residues in the CDR3. With V trimmed by 8 bases and J by 5 bases, 8 bases remained unmatched. Germline CDR1 is SGDLS and CDR2 is YYNGEE. This CDR3 reads CASSTSGGALETQYF. CDR3 bases: TGTGCCAGTTCGACTAGCGGGGGGGCTTTGGAGACCCAGTACTTC.